This T cell receptor beta chain was captured in a study of T cell changes during pregnancy in multiple sclerosis. Assay used: immunoSEQ multiplex PCR; TCRdb lists only in-frame clones, some missing. Here the sample spans approximately 48,000 clones, about 93% being singletons. Germline V lookup: CDR1 SGHNT, CDR2 YENEEA. The junction had 13 bases not matched to a gene; V was cut back by 5 bases and J by 4 bases. The CDR3 has 17 residues. The chain carries TRBV11-3 and TRBJ2-3, with 9 bases identical to TRBD1. Sequencing used CD4+ T cells from peripheral blood mononuclear cells, obtained after pregnancy. The sequence derives from a female donor with multiple sclerosis, enrolled in a pregnancy study. The CDR3 DNA reads TGTGCCAGCAGCCCCTCCGGGACAGGGTTAATGGCAGATACGCAGTATTTT. Amino acids: CASSPSGTGLMADTQYF.